This T cell receptor (beta chain) was obtained from a study of T cell changes during pregnancy in multiple sclerosis. Sequencing was performed with immunoSEQ multiplex PCR; in TCRdb, only in-frame clones are kept and a portion is missing. Of just over 90,000 clones in the sample, 91% were seen once. Germline CDR1 and CDR2: LGHNA and YNFKEQ. This CDR3 spans 18 amino acids. The V gene lost 2 bases and the J gene lost 2 bases, with 19 bases spanning the gap. The receptor comes from a female donor in good health, enrolled as a control in a pregnancy study. J is TRBJ2-1 and V is TRBV4-2, with D perhaps matching TRBD2 (6 bases). Here the sequenced sample was peripheral blood, taken after pregnancy. CDR3 in DNA: TGTGCCAGCAGCCAAATTCCTGTGGGGGGTGCTCCCTACAATGAGCAGTTCTTC. Encoded protein: CASSQIPVGGAPYNEQFF.